This entry concerns a single T cell receptor (beta chain). The data were obtained in a study of T cells in Graves' hyperthyroidism and ophthalmopathy. The CDR3 has 13 residues. CDR1 LGHNA and CDR2 YNFKEQ come from the germline V gene. The ends were cut back, 1 base at V and 6 bases at J, with 9 bases in the middle. Amplification yielded TCR beta CDR3 regions, with RNA transcripts as the source. First-round RT-PCR with HTBI primers amplified the TCR CDR3 region. TCRdb reprocessed the multiplex PCR reads with MiXCR, giving one entry per CDR3 protein. The table shows about 360,000 distinct CDR3 sequences, with approximately 13% occurring only once. Graves' hyperthyroidism showing no ophthalmopathy progression within 18 months was considered stable.

The rearrangement uses TRBV4-2 and TRBJ1-2, with a tentative D call TRBD1 (5 bases). The specimen was blood. This TCR came from a woman aged 18-29 years with Graves' hyperthyroidism. The CDR3 here is CASSQADTDGYTF. The CDR3 DNA reads TGTGCCAGCAGCCAAGCGGACACGGATGGCTACACCTTC.